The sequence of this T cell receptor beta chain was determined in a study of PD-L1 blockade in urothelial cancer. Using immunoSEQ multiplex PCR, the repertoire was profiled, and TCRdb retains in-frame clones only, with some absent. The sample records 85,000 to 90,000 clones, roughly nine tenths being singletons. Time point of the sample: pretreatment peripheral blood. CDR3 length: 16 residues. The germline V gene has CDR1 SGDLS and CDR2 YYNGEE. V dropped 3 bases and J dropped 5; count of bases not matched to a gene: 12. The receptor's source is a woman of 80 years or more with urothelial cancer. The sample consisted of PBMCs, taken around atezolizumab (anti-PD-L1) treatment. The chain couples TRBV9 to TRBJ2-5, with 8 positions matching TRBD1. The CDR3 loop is CASSARFRGRWETQYF. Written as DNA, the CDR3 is TGTGCCAGCAGCGCGCGTTTCAGGGGGCGGTGGGAGACCCAGTACTTC. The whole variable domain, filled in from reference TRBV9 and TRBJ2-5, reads DSGVTQTPKHLITATGQRVTLRCSPRSGDLSVYWYQQSLDQGLQFLIQYYNGEERAKGNILERFSAQQFPDLHSELNLSSLELGDSALYFCASSARFRGRWETQYFGPGTRLLVL.